This is a list of T cell receptor beta chains from one sample in a study of molecular identifiers for immune sequencing clone quantification. TCRdb called the PCR reads again in MiXCR, with one record for every CDR3 protein. This table holds over 600,000 distinct CDR3 sequences, around 20% found once. Sequencing used naive CD8+ T cells from blood, with Jurkat cell RNA spiked in. Receptors originate from a human donor in good health. Some libraries in this study had Jurkat cell RNA spiked in. The CDR3 runs from the conserved cysteine through the conserved F or W. Fields, in order: CDR3 length, clone size, V gene, J gene, D gene, CDR3 protein, CDR3 DNA. D genes are given only for firm matches. Some rows mark clone size as missing; the rest say once, few, many or name a class of expanded clone.

>17|once|TRBV11-2|TRBJ2-1|TRBD2
CASSTSGLADYNENRFF
TGTGCCAGCAGCACATCGGGACTAGCGGACTACAATGAGAACCGGTTCTTC
>17|.|TRBV3-1|TRBJ2-7|.
CASSQTLAGADSYEQYF
TGTGCCAGCAGCCAAACCCTGGCAGGCGCTGACTCCTACGAGCAGTACTTC
>14|few|TRBV6-2/TRBV6-3|TRBJ2-7|TRBD2
CASSYFGRGYEQYF
TGTGCCAGCAGTTACTTCGGGAGGGGCTACGAGCAGTACTTC
>14|many|TRBV21-1|TRBJ2-5|.
CASRSTADPGAQYF
TGTGCCAGCAGATCGACAGCGGACCCCGGGGCCCAGTACTTC
>13|.|TRBV4-1|TRBJ2-1|.
CASSQVYVNEQFF
TGCGCCAGCAGCCAAGTATATGTGAATGAGCAGTTCTTC
>15|.|TRBV6-2/TRBV6-3|TRBJ2-1|.
CASSAPGQPYNEQFF
TGTGCCAGCAGTGCCCCCGGACAGCCCTACAATGAGCAGTTCTTC
>17|many|TRBV6-2/TRBV6-3|TRBJ2-2|.
CASSYLLIFANTGELFF
TGTGCCAGCAGTTACCTCCTTATTTTCGCGAACACCGGGGAGCTGTTTTTT
>19|many|TRBV7-8|TRBJ2-3|TRBD2
CASSFGGLAGGKSTDTQYF
TGTGCCAGCAGCTTTGGAGGACTAGCGGGGGGGAAATCCACAGATACGCAGTATTTT
>15|.|TRBV20-1|TRBJ2-3|TRBD2
CSARDLGLGTDTQYF
TGCAGTGCTAGAGATTTAGGACTAGGCACAGATACGCAGTATTTT
>15|few|TRBV20-1|TRBJ2-7|.
CSATESITGTYEQYF
TGCAGTGCTACCGAGTCCATCACAGGGACCTACGAGCAGTACTTC
>14|few|TRBV7-9|TRBJ1-5|TRBD1
CASSQGAGNQPQHF
TGTGCCAGCAGCCAGGGGGCTGGCAATCAGCCCCAGCATTTT
>15|few|TRBV4-1|TRBJ2-7|TRBD2
CASSHSGDGIYEQYF
TGCGCCAGCAGCCATAGCGGGGACGGTATCTACGAGCAGTACTTC
>16|many|TRBV7-8|TRBJ1-5|TRBD1
CASSLGPRGWGQPQHF
TGTGCCAGCAGCTTAGGTCCCAGGGGGTGGGGTCAGCCCCAGCATTTT
>14|many|TRBV19|TRBJ2-7|TRBD1
CASRMYEGGSEQYF
TGTGCCAGTAGGATGTACGAAGGGGGCTCCGAGCAGTACTTC
>15|many|TRBV6-2/TRBV6-3|TRBJ2-7|.
CASSYSIGGTYEQYF
TGTGCCAGCAGTTACTCGATAGGGGGAACCTACGAGCAGTACTTC
>14|many|TRBV20-1|TRBJ2-3|.
CSAIPGASTDTQYF
TGCAGTGCTATACCGGGGGCCAGCACAGATACGCAGTATTTT
>14|many|TRBV7-9|TRBJ2-7|.
CASSLEGNSYEQYF
TGTGCCAGCAGCTTAGAAGGGAACTCCTACGAGCAGTACTTC
>16|.|TRBV27|TRBJ2-7|TRBD1
CASSLTPTGVGYEQYF
TGTGCCAGCAGTTTAACCCCGACAGGGGTCGGGTACGAGCAGTACTTC
>15|many|TRBV7-6|TRBJ1-5|.
CASSLAADSNQPQHF
TGTGCCAGCAGCTTAGCGGCAGATAGCAATCAGCCCCAGCATTTT
>13|many|TRBV5-4|TRBJ2-7|.
CASSYGTPSEQYF
TGTGCCAGCAGCTACGGGACCCCAAGCGAGCAGTACTTC
>16|many|TRBV13|TRBJ2-5|TRBD2
CASSDLAGEGQETQYF
TGTGCCAGCAGCGATCTAGCGGGGGAAGGCCAAGAGACCCAGTACTTC
>14|many|TRBV4-3|TRBJ2-1|.
CASSYRDGSNEQFF
TGCGCCAGCAGTTACCGGGACGGTTCCAATGAGCAGTTCTTC
>16|many|TRBV25-1|TRBJ2-7|.
CASSELKVTGTYEQYF
TGTGCCAGCAGTGAACTGAAGGTTACAGGGACCTACGAGCAGTACTTC
>14|few|TRBV7-7|TRBJ1-5|TRBD1
CASSSRGPNQPQHF
TGTGCCAGCAGCTCCAGGGGGCCCAATCAGCCCCAGCATTTT
>15|many|TRBV2|TRBJ2-7|TRBD1
CASSEGQGIPYEQYF
TGTGCCAGCAGTGAGGGACAGGGGATACCCTACGAGCAGTACTTC
>11|.|TRBV20-1|TRBJ2-1|.
CSPLPGSGRFF
TGCAGTCCACTCCCGGGCTCGGGGCGGTTCTTC
>11|many|TRBV5-5|TRBJ2-1|.
CASSLPGLQFF
TGTGCCAGCAGCTTACCGGGACTTCAGTTCTTC
>14|few|TRBV27|TRBJ1-1|.
CASSLYAGNTEAFF
TGTGCCAGCAGTTTATATGCGGGTAACACTGAAGCTTTCTTT
>14|many|TRBV7-2|TRBJ2-7|.
CASSLEPFAYEQYF
TGTGCCAGCAGCTTAGAGCCTTTTGCCTACGAGCAGTACTTC
>15|.|TRBV9|TRBJ1-1|.
CASTDLDPVNTEAFF
TGTGCCAGCACCGACTTGGACCCGGTGAACACTGAAGCTTTCTTT
>13|.|TRBV5-1|TRBJ2-2|TRBD1
CATQGVNTGELFF
TGCGCCACCCAGGGGGTGAACACCGGGGAGCTGTTTTTT
>15|many|TRBV19|TRBJ1-2|.
CASSIGPGRSYGYTF
TGTGCCAGTAGTATTGGGCCCGGCAGATCTTATGGCTACACCTTC
>16|many|TRBV30|TRBJ1-1|.
CAWDAGVQGLNTEAFF
TGTGCCTGGGATGCCGGCGTACAGGGATTGAACACTGAAGCTTTCTTT
>16|few|TRBV11-2|TRBJ2-1|TRBD2
CASSPGRTSSNNEQFF
TGTGCCAGCAGCCCCGGCAGGACTAGCAGTAACAATGAGCAGTTCTTC
>13|.|TRBV30|TRBJ2-2|.
CAWSVGGAGELLF
TGTGCCTGGAGTGTCGGGGGCGCCGGGGAGCTGCTTTTT
>16|many|TRBV7-9|TRBJ2-7|TRBD2
CASSFRTSGNSYEQYF
TGTGCCAGCAGCTTTCGGACTAGCGGGAACTCCTACGAGCAGTACTTC
>15|many|TRBV19|TRBJ2-2|TRBD1
CASRLDRANTGELFF
TGTGCCAGTAGACTGGACAGGGCGAACACCGGGGAGCTGTTTTTT
>14|many|TRBV7-9|TRBJ2-1|.
CASSLEDRNNEQFF
TGTGCCAGCAGCTTAGAGGACAGAAACAATGAGCAGTTCTTC
>14|many|TRBV6-1|TRBJ2-7|.
CASSEETVFYEQYF
TGTGCCAGCAGTGAAGAAACGGTGTTCTACGAGCAGTACTTC
>16|many|TRBV27|TRBJ1-1|.
CASGWGGANTYTEAFF
TGTGCCAGCGGATGGGGGGGGGCGAACACCTACACTGAAGCTTTCTTT
>12|many|TRBV28|TRBJ2-3|TRBD1
CASSSTGFTQYF
TGTGCCAGCAGCTCGACAGGGTTTACGCAGTATTTT
>15|.|TRBV3-1|TRBJ1-1|TRBD1
CAISERTGLNTEAFF
TGTGCCATCAGCGAAAGGACAGGCCTCAACACTGAAGCTTTCTTT
>14|many|TRBV24-1|TRBJ2-1|TRBD2
CATGTRASYNEQFF
TGTGCCACCGGGACTAGAGCGTCCTACAATGAGCAGTTCTTC
>16|many|TRBV4-1|TRBJ2-1|TRBD2
CASSLHIAGGYNEQFF
TGCGCCAGCAGCCTACATATAGCGGGGGGCTACAATGAGCAGTTCTTC
>10|many|TRBV24-1|TRBJ1-1|.
CATDRSKAFF
TGTGCCACCGACCGCTCCAAAGCTTTCTTT